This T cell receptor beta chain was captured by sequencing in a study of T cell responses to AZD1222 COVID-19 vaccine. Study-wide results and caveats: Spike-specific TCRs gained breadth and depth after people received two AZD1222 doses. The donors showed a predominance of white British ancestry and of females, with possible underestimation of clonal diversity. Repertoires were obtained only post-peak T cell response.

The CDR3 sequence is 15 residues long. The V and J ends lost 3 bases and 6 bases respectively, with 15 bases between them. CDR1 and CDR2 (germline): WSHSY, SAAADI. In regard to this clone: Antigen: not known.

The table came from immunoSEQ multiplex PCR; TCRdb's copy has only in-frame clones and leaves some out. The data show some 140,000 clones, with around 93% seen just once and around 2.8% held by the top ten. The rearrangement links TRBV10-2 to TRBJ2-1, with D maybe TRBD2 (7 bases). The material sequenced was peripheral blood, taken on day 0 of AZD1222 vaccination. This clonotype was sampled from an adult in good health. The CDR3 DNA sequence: TGCGCCAGCAGTGAAGGAGTTGCGGGGGCCAATGAGCAGTTCTTC. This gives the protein CASSEGVAGANEQFF.